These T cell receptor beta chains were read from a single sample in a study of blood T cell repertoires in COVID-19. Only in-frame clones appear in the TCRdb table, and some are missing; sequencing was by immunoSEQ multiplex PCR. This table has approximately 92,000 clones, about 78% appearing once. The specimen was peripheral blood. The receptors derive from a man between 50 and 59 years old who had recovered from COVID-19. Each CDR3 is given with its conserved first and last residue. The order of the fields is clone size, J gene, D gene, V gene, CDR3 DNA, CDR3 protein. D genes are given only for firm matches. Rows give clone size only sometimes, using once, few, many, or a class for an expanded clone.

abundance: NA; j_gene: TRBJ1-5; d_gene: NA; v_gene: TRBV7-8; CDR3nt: TGTGCCAGCAGCTTAGTCGCGTCTAATCAGCCCCAGCATTTT; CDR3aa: CASSLVASNQPQHF
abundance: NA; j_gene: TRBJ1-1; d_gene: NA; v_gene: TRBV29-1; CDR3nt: TGCAGCGTCGAACTTAGGGGTCGGCCGATTTCTGGAGCTTTCTTT; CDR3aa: CSVELRGRPISGAFF
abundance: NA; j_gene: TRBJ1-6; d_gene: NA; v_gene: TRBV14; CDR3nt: TGTGCCAGTCGTCCAGGGCAGTATTCACCCCTCCACTTT; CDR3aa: CASRPGQYSPLHF
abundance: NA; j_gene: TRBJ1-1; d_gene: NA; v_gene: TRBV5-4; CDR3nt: TGTGCCAGCAGCTTGGCCCAGGCAGGGTTGAACACTGAAGCTTTCTTT; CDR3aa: CASSLAQAGLNTEAFF
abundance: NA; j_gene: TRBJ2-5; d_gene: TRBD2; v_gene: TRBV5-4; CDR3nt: TGTGCCAGCGCCGGCGGGGGGGTACAAGAGACCCAGTACTTC; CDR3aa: CASAGGGVQETQYF
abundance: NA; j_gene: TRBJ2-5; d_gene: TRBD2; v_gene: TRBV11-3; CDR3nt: TGTGCCAGCAGCCCTAGGAGCGGGGGATTAGGGACCCAGTACTTC; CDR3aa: CASSPRSGGLGTQYF
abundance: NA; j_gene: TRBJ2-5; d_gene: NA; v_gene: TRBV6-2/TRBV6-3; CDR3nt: TGTGCCAGCAGTTTCTTCCAAGAGACCCAGTACTTC; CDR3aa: CASSFFQETQYF
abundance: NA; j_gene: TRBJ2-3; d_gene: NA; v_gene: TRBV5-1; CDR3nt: TGCGCCAGCAGCTTGGCCCCGGAGGTTTTCAGCACAGATACGCAGTATTTT; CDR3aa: CASSLAPEVFSTDTQYF
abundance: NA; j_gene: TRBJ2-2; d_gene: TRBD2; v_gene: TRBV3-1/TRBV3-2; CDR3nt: TGTGCCAGCAGCCAAGGACTAGCGGGAAGTGGAGAGCTGTTTTTT; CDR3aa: CASSQGLAGSGELFF
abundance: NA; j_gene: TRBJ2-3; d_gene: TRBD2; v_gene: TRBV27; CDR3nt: TGTGCCAGCAGTGAAACCCCCGGACTAGCGGGAAAGGGTAGGGATACGCAGTATTTT; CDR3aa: CASSETPGLAGKGRDTQYF
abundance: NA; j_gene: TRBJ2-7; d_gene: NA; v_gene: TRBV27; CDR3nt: TGTGCCAGCAGTTTGATCAGGGATTCCGAGCAGTACTTC; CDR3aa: CASSLIRDSEQYF
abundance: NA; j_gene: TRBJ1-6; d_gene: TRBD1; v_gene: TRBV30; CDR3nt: TGTGCCTGGGGGGAGGGGGCGAATTCACCCCTCCACTTT; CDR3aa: CAWGEGANSPLHF
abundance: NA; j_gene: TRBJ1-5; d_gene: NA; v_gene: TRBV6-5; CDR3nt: TGTGCCAGCCGCCTAGGAGGGTATAGCAATCAGCCCCAGCATTTT; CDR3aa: CASRLGGYSNQPQHF
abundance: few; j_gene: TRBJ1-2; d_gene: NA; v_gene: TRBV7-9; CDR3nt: TGTGCCAGCAGCACAGCCGGGTGGGGCTACGGCTACACCTTC; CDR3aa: CASSTAGWGYGYTF
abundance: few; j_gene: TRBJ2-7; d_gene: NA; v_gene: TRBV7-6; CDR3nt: TGTGCCAGCAGCTCGGGGTCAACCTACGAGCAGTACTTC; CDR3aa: CASSSGSTYEQYF